These 24 T cell receptor beta chains came from one sample sequenced in a study of blood T cell repertoires in COVID-19. TCRdb keeps only in-frame clones here, not all; method: immunoSEQ multiplex PCR. This sample has under 200,000 clones, with 80% to 90% found just once. The sample consisted of peripheral blood. Receptor source: a woman between 65 and 79 years old with COVID-19, enrolled during active disease.

This chain connects TRBV4-1 to TRBJ1-1; the match to TRBD1 covers 7 bases. Germline trimming cut 4 bases from V and 0 bases from J; bases unmatched to any gene: 8. The CDR3 contains 16 residues. Per germline, CDR1 MGHRA and CDR2 YSYEKL. The CDR3 sequence: CASSLRRQGVNTEAFF. For the CDR3, the DNA is TGCGCCAGCAGCCTGCGCAGACAGGGTGTGAACACTGAAGCTTTCTTT.

DNA of the CDR3: TGTGCCAGCAGCTTAGATGGGCTAGCGGGGGGCTACGAGCAGTACTTC. Protein sequence: CASSLDGLAGGYEQYF. This rearrangement joins TRBV11-2 to TRBJ2-7, with 11 bases aligning to TRBD2. The CDR3 covers 16 residues. Germline-derived CDR1 and CDR2 are SGHAT and FQNNGV. The junction had 4 bases not matched to a gene; V was cut back by 0 bases and J by 3 bases.

The chain couples TRBV19 to TRBJ2-5; 10 nucleotides align to TRBD2. The CDR3 totals 15 residues. Germline values: CDR1 LNHDA, CDR2 SQIVND (reference sequence). The J segment lost 4 bases and the V segment lost 3 bases, leaving 5 bases of the junction unmatched. DNA of the CDR3: TGTGCCAGTAGTATTGGGGCTAGCGGGGGAGAGACCCAGTACTTC. Amino acids: CASSIGASGGETQYF.

The rearrangement joins TRBV2 to TRBJ2-7, with TRBD1 matching 9 bases. The CDR3 runs 12 residues. V lost 6 bases to trimming and J lost 7 bases; unmatched junction nucleotides: 4. Germline V gene sequence: CDR1 SNHLY, CDR2 FYNNEI. CDR3 in DNA: TGTGCCAGCAGGGGGACAGGGTATGAGCAGTACTTC. This gives the protein CASRGTGYEQYF. Combining the CDR3 with reference TRBV2 and TRBJ2-7 gives the whole variable domain EPEVTQTPSHQVTQMGQEVILRCVPISNHLYFYWYRQILGQKVEFLVSFYNNEISEKSEIFDDQFSVERPDGSNFTLKIRSTKLEDSAMYFCASRGTGYEQYFGPGTRLTVT.

The chain combines TRBV2 with TRBJ1-2; TRBD1 is a possible D gene (6 bases). The CDR3 runs to 12 residues. Trimming removed 3 bases at V and 4 bases at J, with 6 bases between. Germline V gives CDR1 SNHLY, CDR2 FYNNEI. CDR3 nucleotides: TGTGCCAGCAGTGACAGGGGCTATGGCTACACCTTC. Translating gives CASSDRGYGYTF.

This chain uses TRBV21-1 with TRBJ1-1. TRBV21-1 represents a pseudogene. The CDR3 consists of 11 residues. The CDR3 sequence: CASSIVNEAFF. The CDR3 DNA is TGTGCCAGCAGCATTGTAAATGAAGCTTTCTTT.

The chain employs TRBV7-8 and TRBJ2-1, with D maybe TRBD1 (6 bases). Germline lookup yields CDR1 SGHVS and CDR2 FQNEAQ. This CDR3 is 14 amino acids long. Trimming took 5 bases from V and 6 from J, leaving 14 bases between them. CDR3 in amino acids: CASSQGGWFNEQFF. The CDR3 DNA reads TGTGCCAGCAGCCAAGGGGGATGGTTCAATGAGCAGTTCTTC.

In the case of this clone: Other DNA sequences of this sample code for an identical CDR3. The rearrangement joins TRBV18 to TRBJ2-7; no definite D call. CDR3 length: 13 amino acids. The V end lost 0 bases, the J end lost 2 bases, and 5 bases lay between the germline ends. Germline V CDR1 and CDR2: KGHSH, LQKENI. In nucleotides, the CDR3 is TGTGCCAGCTCACCACCACAGACCTACGAGCAGTACTTC. It encodes CASSPPQTYEQYF. Full variable domain (remainder filled in from reference TRBV18 and TRBJ2-7): NAGVMQNPRHLVRRRGQEARLRCSPMKGHSHVYWYRQLPEEGLKFMVYLQKENIIDESGMPKERFSAEFPKEGPSILRIQQVVRGDSAAYFCASSPPQTYEQYFGPGTRLTVT.

The CDR3 DNA follows: TGTGCCAGCAGCCCAGACACCGGGGAGCTGTTTTTT. Translation: CASSPDTGELFF. The rearrangement uses TRBV3-1 (or the pseudogene TRBV3-2) and TRBJ2-2; D ambiguous. Per germline, CDR1 LGHDT and CDR2 YNNKEL (reference sequence). The V end was cut by 4 bases, the J end by 3 bases, with 3 bases between. This CDR3 region has 12 residues.

This chain joins TRBV30 and TRBJ2-7, with 7 nucleotides matching TRBD1. Germline CDR1 is GTSNPN and CDR2 is SVGIG (reference sequence). The V segment lost 3 bases and the J segment 7 bases; nucleotides outside the gene matches: 9. CDR3 length equals 13 residues. CDR3 sequence (DNA): TGTGCCTGGAGGCGCGACAGGGTGAGGGAGCAGTACTTC. This translates into CAWRRDRVREQYF.

The J gene is TRBJ1-5, the V gene TRBV28; unclear D gene. V was trimmed by 6 bases and J by 7 bases, leaving 16 bases between them. The CDR3 spans 14 residues. Germline CDR1 reads MDHEN; CDR2 reads SYDVKM. The CDR3: CASRGGGSGQPQHF. CDR3 DNA sequence: TGTGCCAGCAGGGGCGGAGGAAGTGGACAGCCCCAGCATTTT.

The chain recombines TRBV7-2 with TRBJ1-5; a weak D match, TRBD1 (5 bases). This CDR3 is 13 amino acids long. Germline V gene lookup returns CDR1 SGHTA and CDR2 FQGNSA. V was shortened by 3 bases and J by 5 bases, with 8 bases between the two germline ends. The CDR3 DNA sequence: TGTGCCAGCAGCTTTACAGGTTATCAGCCCCAGCATTTT. Encoded protein: CASSFTGYQPQHF.

The rearrangement joins TRBV19 to TRBJ1-5; 9 bases align to TRBD1. This CDR3 is built from 16 residues. V shed 1 base, J shed 6 bases, and the junction held 7 bases outside the gene matches. In germline, CDR1 is LNHDA, CDR2 SQIVND (reference sequence). This CDR3 reads CASSIGDRVVAQPQHF. DNA of the CDR3: TGTGCCAGTAGTATAGGGGACAGGGTTGTGGCTCAGCCCCAGCATTTT.

This clone turned up a few times. V is TRBV6-4 and J is TRBJ1-2; tentatively, D is TRBD1 (5 bases). This CDR3 is 14 amino acids long. V lost 8 bases, J lost 4 bases, and 17 bases lay in between. CDR1 MRHNA and CDR2 SNTAGT come from the germline V gene. CDR3 DNA sequence: TGTGCCAGCGGTACGGCAGGGAAGGCCTATGGCTACACCTTC. Amino acid sequence: CASGTAGKAYGYTF.

J is TRBJ2-7 and V is TRBV28; 7 nucleotides agree with TRBD2. Germline V gene lookup returns CDR1 MDHEN and CDR2 SYDVKM. V gave up 5 bases and J gave up 3 bases; unmatched junction bases: 1. The CDR3 loop spans 12 amino acids. CDR3 nucleotides: TGTGCCAGCAGTAGCGGGGTCTACGAGCAGTACTTC. It specifies CASSSGVYEQYF.

This chain uses TRBV6-5 with TRBJ1-1; a weak D match, TRBD1 (5 bases). Germline CDR1 and CDR2: MNHEY and SVGAGI. V was clipped by 4 bases and J by 5 bases, with 17 bases between them. The CDR3 has 15 amino acids. CDR3 coding DNA: TGTGCCAGCAGTTCACCTCGGGAGGGGCGAACTGAAGCTTTCTTT. Translating it yields CASSSPREGRTEAFF.

The chain uses TRBV21-1 and TRBJ2-5; TRBD1, as called in the table, went unchecked against the DNA. TRBV21-1 is a known pseudogene. This CDR3 is built from 14 residues. CDR3 residues: CASSNSGWGETQYF. The CDR3 DNA sequence: TGTGCCAGCAGCAATTCAGGGTGGGGAGAGACCCAGTACTTC.

The chain joins TRBV5-6 to TRBJ1-4, with D unresolved. V dropped 0 bases and J dropped 5 bases, with 14 bases sitting between them. Germline CDR1 SGHDT, CDR2 YYEEEE. The CDR3 contains 16 residues. This CDR3 is CASSLDPDRVNEKLFF. The CDR3 DNA reads TGTGCCAGCAGCTTGGACCCTGATCGGGTCAATGAAAAACTGTTTTTT.

The rearrangement links TRBV7-6 to TRBJ2-3, with TRBD1 matching 8 bases. The germline CDR1 and CDR2 sequences are SGHVS and FNYEAQ. J lost 5 bases, V lost 5 bases, and 6 bases had no gene match. The CDR3 length is 14 residues. The CDR3 nucleotides read TGTGCCAGCAGCCCAGGACAGGGCCGAGATACGCAGTATTTT. It is translated as CASSPGQGRDTQYF.

This sequence joins TRBV11-2 and TRBJ2-7, with D maybe TRBD1 (6 bases). Germline V lookup: CDR1 SGHAT, CDR2 FQNNGV. The length of the CDR3 is 16 residues. V was clipped by 2 bases and J by 0 bases, with 14 bases between them. CDR3 DNA sequence: TGTGCCAGCAGCTTAAATGGCCAGGGGCCCTCCTACGAGCAGTACTTC. Its protein is CASSLNGQGPSYEQYF.

The rearrangement joins TRBV7-9 to TRBJ1-4; D unclear. The V gene's germline CDR1 is SEHNR and CDR2 FQNEAQ (reference sequence). The V gene lost 5 bases and the J gene lost 5 bases, with 21 bases spanning the gap. The CDR3 spans 17 residues. CDR3 sequence (DNA): TGTGCCAGCAGCGCGCGCGTCGTACCAAAAGCAAATGAAAAACTGTTTTTT. Its protein product is CASSARVVPKANEKLFF.

The chain uses TRBV7-8 and TRBJ2-5, with a tentative D call TRBD2 (6 bases). The length of the CDR3 is 14 residues. Germline V gene lookup returns CDR1 SGHVS and CDR2 FQNEAQ. With 3 bases removed from V and 14 bases from J, the gap between germline ends came to 22 bases. The CDR3 loop reads CASSFTVGPAGLYF. CDR3 nucleotides: TGTGCCAGCAGCTTTACGGTGGGACCGGCGGGACTTTACTTC. The full variable domain, with the rest looked up from reference TRBV7-8 and TRBJ2-5, is GAGVSQSPRYKVAKRGQDVALRCDPISGHVSLFWYQQALGQGPEFLTYFQNEAQLDKSGLPSDRFFAERPEGSVSTLKIQRTQQEDSAVYLCASSFTVGPAGLYFGPGTRLLVL.

The chain employs TRBV10-1 and TRBJ1-4; D is unresolved. V gave up 7 bases and J gave up 10 bases, with 19 bases separating them. From germline, CDR1 is WNHNN and CDR2 SYGVQD (reference sequence). The CDR3 runs 14 residues. CDR3 nucleotides: TGCGCCAGCAAAAAAGGAGTACCCATGATAAAACTGTTTTTT. Its translation: CASKKGVPMIKLFF.

The chain combines TRBV6-5 with TRBJ1-2; a possible D gene is TRBD1 (5 bases). Germline loops: CDR1 MNHEY, CDR2 SVGAGI. The length of the CDR3 is 13 residues. The V end lost 1 base, the J end lost 4 bases, and 7 bases lay between the germline ends. CDR3 loop: CASSYYDSYGYTF. Written as DNA, the CDR3 is TGTGCCAGCAGTTACTATGACAGCTATGGCTACACCTTC.